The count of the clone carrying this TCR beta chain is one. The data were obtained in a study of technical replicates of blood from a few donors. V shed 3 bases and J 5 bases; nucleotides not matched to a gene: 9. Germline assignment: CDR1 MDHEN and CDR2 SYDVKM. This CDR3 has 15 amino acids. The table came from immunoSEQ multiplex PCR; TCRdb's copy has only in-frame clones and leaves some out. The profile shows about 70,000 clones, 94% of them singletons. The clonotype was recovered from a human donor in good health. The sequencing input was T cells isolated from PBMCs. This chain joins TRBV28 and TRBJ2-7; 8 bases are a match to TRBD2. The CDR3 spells CASSFLREGHDEQYF. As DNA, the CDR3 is TGTGCCAGCAGTTTCTTACGGGAGGGCCATGACGAGCAGTACTTC.